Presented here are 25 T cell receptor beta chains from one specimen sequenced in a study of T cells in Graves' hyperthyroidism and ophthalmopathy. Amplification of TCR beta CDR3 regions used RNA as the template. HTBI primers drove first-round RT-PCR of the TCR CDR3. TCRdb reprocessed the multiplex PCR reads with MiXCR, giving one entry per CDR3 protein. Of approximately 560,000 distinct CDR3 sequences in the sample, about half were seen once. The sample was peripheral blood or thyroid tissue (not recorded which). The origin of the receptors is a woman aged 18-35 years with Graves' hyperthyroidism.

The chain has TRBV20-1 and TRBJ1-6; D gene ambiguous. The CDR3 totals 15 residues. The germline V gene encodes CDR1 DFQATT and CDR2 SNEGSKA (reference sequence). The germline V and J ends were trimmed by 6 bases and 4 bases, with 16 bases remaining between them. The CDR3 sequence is CSAREQRNYNSPLHF. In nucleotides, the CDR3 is TGCAGTGCGAGGGAACAGCGAAATTATAATTCACCCCTCCACTTT.

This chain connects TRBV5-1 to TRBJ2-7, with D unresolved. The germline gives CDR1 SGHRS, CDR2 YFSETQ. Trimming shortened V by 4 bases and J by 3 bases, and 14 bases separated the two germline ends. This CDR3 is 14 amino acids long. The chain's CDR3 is CASSLQSHSYEQYF. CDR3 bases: TGCGCCAGCAGCCTCCAGAGCCACAGCTACGAGCAGTACTTC.

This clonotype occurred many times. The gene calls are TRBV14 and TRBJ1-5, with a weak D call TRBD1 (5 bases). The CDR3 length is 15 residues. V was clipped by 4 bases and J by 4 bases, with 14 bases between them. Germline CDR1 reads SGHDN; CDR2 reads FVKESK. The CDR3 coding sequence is TGTGCCAGCAGCCCAGGTGGGGGAAGGAATCAGCCCCAGCATTTT. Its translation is CASSPGGGRNQPQHF.

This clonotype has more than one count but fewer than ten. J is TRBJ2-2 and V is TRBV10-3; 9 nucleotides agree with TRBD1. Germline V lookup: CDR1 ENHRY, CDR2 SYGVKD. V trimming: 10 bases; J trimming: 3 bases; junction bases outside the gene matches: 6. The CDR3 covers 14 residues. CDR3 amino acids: CASKGQGDTGELFF. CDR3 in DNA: TGTGCCAGCAAGGGACAGGGCGACACCGGGGAGCTGTTTTTT.

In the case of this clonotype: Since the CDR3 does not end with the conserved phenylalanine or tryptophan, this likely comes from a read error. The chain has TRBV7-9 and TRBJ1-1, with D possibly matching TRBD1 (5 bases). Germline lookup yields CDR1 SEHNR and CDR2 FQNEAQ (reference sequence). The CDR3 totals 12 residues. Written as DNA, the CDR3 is TGTGCCGGCAGCGGGCAGGACACCGAAGCTTTCCTT. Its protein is CAGSGQDTEAFL.

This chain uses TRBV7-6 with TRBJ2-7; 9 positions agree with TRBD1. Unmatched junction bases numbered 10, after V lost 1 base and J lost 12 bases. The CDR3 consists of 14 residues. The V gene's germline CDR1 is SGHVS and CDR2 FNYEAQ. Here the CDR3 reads CASSLVAGQGALYF. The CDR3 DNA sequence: TGTGCCAGCAGCTTAGTTGCGGGACAGGGCGCGCTGTACTTC.

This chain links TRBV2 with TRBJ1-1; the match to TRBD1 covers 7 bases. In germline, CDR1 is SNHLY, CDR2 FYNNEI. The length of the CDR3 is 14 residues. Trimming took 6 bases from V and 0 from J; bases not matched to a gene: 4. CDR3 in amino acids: CASRQGLMNTEAFF. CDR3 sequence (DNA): TGTGCCAGCAGACAGGGGCTGATGAACACTGAAGCTTTCTTT.

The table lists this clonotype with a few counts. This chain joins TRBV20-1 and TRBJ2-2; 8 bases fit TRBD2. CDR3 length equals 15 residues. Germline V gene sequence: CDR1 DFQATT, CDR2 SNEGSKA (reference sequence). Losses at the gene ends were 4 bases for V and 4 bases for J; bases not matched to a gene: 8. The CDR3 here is CSANPSGSSTGELFF. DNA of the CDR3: TGCAGTGCTAATCCCAGCGGGAGTAGCACCGGGGAGCTGTTTTTT.

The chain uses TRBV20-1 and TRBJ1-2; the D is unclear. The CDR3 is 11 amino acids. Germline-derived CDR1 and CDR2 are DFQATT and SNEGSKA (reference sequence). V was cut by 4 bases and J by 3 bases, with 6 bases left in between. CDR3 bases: TGCAGTGCTACGAGCTACTATGGCTACACCTTC. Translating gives CSATSYYGYTF.

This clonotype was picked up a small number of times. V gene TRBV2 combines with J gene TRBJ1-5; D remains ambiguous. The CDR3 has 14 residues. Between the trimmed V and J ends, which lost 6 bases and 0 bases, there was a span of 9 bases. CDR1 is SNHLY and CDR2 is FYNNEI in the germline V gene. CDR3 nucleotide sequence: TGTGCCAGCAGGTACACCTATAGCAATCAGCCCCAGCATTTT. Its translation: CASRYTYSNQPQHF.

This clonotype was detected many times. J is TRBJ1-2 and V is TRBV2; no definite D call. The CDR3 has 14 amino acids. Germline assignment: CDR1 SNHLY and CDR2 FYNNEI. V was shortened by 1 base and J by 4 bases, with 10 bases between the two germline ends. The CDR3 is CASSEGADGYGYTF. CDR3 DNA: TGTGCCAGCAGTGAAGGTGCGGACGGCTATGGCTACACCTTC.

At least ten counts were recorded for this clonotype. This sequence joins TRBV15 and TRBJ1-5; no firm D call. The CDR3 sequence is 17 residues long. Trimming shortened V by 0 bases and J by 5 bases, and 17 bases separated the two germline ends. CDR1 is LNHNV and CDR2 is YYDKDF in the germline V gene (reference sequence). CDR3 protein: CATSRDLVSELDQPQHF. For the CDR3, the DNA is TGTGCCACCAGCAGAGATTTGGTTTCCGAGCTGGATCAGCCCCAGCATTTT.

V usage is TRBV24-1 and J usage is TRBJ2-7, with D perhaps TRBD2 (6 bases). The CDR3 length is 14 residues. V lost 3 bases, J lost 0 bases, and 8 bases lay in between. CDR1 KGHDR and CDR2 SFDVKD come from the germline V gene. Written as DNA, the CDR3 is TGTGCCACCAGTGATGCGGGGAGCTCCTACGAGCAGTACTTC. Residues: CATSDAGSSYEQYF.

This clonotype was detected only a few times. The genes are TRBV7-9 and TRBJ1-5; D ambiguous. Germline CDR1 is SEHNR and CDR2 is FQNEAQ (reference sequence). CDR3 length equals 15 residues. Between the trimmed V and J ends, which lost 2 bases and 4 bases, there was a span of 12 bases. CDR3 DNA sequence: TGTGCCAGCAGCTTACATACAGATACGAATCAGCCCCAGCATTTT. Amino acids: CASSLHTDTNQPQHF.

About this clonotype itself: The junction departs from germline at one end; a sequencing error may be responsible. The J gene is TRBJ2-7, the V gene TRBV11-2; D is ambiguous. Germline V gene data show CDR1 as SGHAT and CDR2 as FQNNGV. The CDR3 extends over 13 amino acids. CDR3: CASSFAGSGEQCF. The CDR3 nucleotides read TGTGCCAGCAGCTTTGCAGGATCGGGCGAGCAGTGCTTC. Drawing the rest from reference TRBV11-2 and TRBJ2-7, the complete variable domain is EAGVAQSPRYKIIEKRQSVAFWCNPISGHATLYWYQQILGQGPKLLIQFQNNGVVDDSQLPKDRFSAERLKGVDSTLKIQPAKLEDSAVYLCASSFAGSGEQCFGPGTRLTVT.

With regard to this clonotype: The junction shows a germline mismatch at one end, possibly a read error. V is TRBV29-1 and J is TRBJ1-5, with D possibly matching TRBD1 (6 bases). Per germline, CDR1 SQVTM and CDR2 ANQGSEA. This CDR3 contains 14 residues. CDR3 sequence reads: CSVAQGKSSQPRHF. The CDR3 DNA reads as TGCAGCGTTGCACAGGGTAAGAGCAGTCAGCCCCGGCATTTT.

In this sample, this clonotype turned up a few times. CDR3 DNA: TGTGCCAGCAGACTCACCGGGGCCAGCTATGGGGGCTACACCTTC. Protein: CASRLTGASYGGYTF. The V call is TRBV6-5, the J call TRBJ1-2; the D gene is possibly TRBD1 (5 bases). Deletions cut 6 bases from V and 8 bases from J, with 22 bases between. Germline V CDR1 and CDR2: MNHEY, SVGAGI. CDR3 length: 15 residues.

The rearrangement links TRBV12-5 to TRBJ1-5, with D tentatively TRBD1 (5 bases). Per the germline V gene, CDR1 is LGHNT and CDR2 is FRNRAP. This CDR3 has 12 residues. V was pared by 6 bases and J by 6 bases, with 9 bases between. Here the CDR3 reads CASGPDSQPQHF. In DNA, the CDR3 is TGTGCTAGTGGCCCAGACAGTCAGCCCCAGCATTTT.

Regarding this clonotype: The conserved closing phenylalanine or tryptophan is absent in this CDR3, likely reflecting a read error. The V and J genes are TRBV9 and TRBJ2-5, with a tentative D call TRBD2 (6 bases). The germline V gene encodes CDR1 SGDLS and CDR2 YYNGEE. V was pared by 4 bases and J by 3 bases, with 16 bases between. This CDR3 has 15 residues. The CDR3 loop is CASSSQGASEETQYL. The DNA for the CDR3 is TGTGCCAGCAGCTCCCAAGGGGCTAGCGAAGAGACCCAGTACCTC.

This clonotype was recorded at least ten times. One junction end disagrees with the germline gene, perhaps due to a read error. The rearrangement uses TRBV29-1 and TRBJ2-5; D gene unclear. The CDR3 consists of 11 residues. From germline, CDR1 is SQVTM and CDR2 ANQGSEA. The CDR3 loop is CSAWRKETQYF. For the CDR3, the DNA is TGTTCGGCTTGGAGAAAAGAGACCCAGTACTTC. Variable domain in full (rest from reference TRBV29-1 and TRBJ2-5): SAVISQKPSRDICQRGTSLTIQCQVDSQVTMMFWYRQQPGQSLTLIATANQGSEATYESGFVIDKFPISRPNLTFSTLTVSNMSPEDSSIYLCSAWRKETQYFGPGTRLLVL.

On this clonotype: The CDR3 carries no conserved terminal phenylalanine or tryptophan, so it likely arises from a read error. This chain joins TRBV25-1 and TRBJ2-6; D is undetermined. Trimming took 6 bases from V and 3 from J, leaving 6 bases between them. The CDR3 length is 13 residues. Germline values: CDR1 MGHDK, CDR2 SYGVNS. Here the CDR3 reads CASRGFGANVLTH. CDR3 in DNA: TGTGCCAGCAGGGGGTTTGGGGCCAACGTCCTGACTCAC.

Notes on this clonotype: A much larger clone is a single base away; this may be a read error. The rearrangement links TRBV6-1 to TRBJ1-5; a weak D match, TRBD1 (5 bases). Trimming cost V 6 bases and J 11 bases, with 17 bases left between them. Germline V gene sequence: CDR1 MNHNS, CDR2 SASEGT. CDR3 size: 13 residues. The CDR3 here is CASSVTEDGAQHF. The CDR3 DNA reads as TGTGCCAGCAGCGTGACAGAAGATGGGGCCCAGCATTTT.

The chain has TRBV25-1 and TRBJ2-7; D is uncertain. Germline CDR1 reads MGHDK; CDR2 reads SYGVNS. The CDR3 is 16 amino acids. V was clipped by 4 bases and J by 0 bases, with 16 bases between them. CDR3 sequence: CASSVHPRINSYEQYF. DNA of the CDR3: TGTGCCAGCAGTGTCCATCCCAGAATAAACTCCTACGAGCAGTACTTC.

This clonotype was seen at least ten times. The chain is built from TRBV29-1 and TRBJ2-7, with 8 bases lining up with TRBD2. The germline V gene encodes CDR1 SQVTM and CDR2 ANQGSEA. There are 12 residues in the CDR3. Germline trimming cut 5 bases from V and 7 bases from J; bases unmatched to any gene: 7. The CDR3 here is CSVLSGTGEQYF. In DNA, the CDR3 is TGCAGCGTTCTTAGCGGGACGGGGGAGCAGTACTTC.

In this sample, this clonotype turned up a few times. CDR3 bases: TGTGCCAGCAGCACGGGGCTCGGGGGGATCTCACCCCTCCACTTT. Translating gives CASSTGLGGISPLHF. J is TRBJ1-6 and V is TRBV7-2; perhaps TRBD1 as D (5 bases). The CDR3 spans 15 residues. Trimming took 5 bases from V and 10 from J, leaving 18 bases between them. Germline CDR1 SGHTA, CDR2 FQGNSA. The whole variable domain, remainder taken from reference TRBV7-2 and TRBJ1-6, is GAGVSQSPSNKVTEKGKDVELRCDPISGHTALYWYRQSLGQGLEFLIYFQGNSAPDKSGLPSDRFSAERTGGSVSTLTIQRTQQEDSAVYLCASSTGLGGISPLHFGNGTRLTVT.